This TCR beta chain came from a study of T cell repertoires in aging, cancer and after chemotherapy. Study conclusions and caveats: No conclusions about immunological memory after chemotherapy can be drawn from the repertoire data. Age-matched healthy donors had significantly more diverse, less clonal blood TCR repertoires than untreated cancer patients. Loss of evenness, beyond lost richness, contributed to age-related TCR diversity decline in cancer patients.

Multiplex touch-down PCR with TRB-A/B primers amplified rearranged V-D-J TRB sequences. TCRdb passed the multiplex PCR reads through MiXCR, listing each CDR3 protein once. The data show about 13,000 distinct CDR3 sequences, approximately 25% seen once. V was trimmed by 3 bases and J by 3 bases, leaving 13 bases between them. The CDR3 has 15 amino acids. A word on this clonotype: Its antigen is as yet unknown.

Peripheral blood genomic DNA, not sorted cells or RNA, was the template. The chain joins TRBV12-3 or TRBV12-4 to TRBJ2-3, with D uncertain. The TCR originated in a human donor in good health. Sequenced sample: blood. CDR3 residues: CASSFLNDPTDTQYF. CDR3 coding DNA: TGTGCCAGCAGTTTCCTGAACGACCCAACAGATACGCAGTATTTT.